This is a list of T cell receptor beta chains from one sample in a study of blood T cell repertoires in COVID-19. Profiled with immunoSEQ multiplex PCR; TCRdb holds only in-frame clones, not every one. The sample yields about 200,000 clones, 89% seen once. The specimen sequenced was PBMCs or T cells enriched from blood (not recorded which). These receptors were taken from a young woman who had recovered from COVID-19. Each CDR3 is given with its conserved first and last residue. Fields, in order: V gene, J gene, clone size, D gene, CDR3 protein, CDR3 DNA. A D gene is named only where the DNA matches it firmly. Where a row states a size, it is once, few, many or the class of an expanded clone; other rows omit it.

V: TRBV4-1
J: TRBJ2-4
size: .
D: TRBD2
CDR3: CASSPIRLGGDIQYF
DNA: TGCGCCAGCAGCCCCATCCGATTGGGAGGGGACATTCAGTACTTC

V: TRBV7-9
J: TRBJ1-4
size: .
D: TRBD1
CDR3: CASSTGTATNEKLFF
DNA: TGTGCCAGCAGCACGGGGACAGCAACTAATGAAAAACTGTTTTTT

V: TRBV28
J: TRBJ2-7
size: .
D: TRBD1
CDR3: CASSSRDRIKTPSYEQYF
DNA: TGTGCCAGCAGTTCCCGGGACAGGATAAAAACCCCTTCCTACGAGCAGTACTTC

V: TRBV12-3/TRBV12-4
J: TRBJ2-7
size: .
D: TRBD2
CDR3: CASSPRTRNEQYF
DNA: TGTGCCAGCAGTCCCCGGACTAGGAACGAGCAGTACTTC

V: TRBV19
J: TRBJ1-6
size: .
D: .
CDR3: CASSMMGQSNSPLHF
DNA: TGTGCCAGTAGTATGATGGGGCAGAGTAATTCACCCCTCCACTTT

V: TRBV10-2
J: TRBJ1-1
size: .
D: .
CDR3: CASSVPGGDTEAFF
DNA: TGCGCCAGCAGTGTGCCGGGAGGGGACACTGAAGCTTTCTTT

V: TRBV27
J: TRBJ1-5
size: .
D: .
CDR3: CASSGTYSNQPQHF
DNA: TGTGCCAGCAGTGGGACTTATAGCAATCAGCCCCAGCATTTT

V: TRBV15
J: TRBJ2-7
size: .
D: .
CDR3: CATSRDREYEQYF
DNA: TGTGCCACCAGCAGAGATCGCGAGTACGAGCAGTACTTC

V: TRBV30
J: TRBJ1-2
size: .
D: .
CDR3: CAWSVAREYGYTF
DNA: TGTGCCTGGAGCGTAGCTCGAGAGTATGGCTACACCTTC

V: TRBV19
J: TRBJ2-6
size: .
D: .
CDR3: CASSQIQGTGANVLTF
DNA: TGTGCCAGTAGCCAGATACAGGGAACTGGGGCCAACGTCCTGACTTTC

V: TRBV6-5
J: TRBJ1-2
size: .
D: .
CDR3: CASLRGGGENYGYTF
DNA: TGTGCCAGCCTCAGGGGCGGGGGGGAAAACTATGGCTACACCTTC

V: TRBV4-1
J: TRBJ2-3
size: .
D: .
CDR3: CASSQEPLLRTDTQYF
DNA: TGCGCCAGCAGCCAAGAACCTCTACTCCGCACAGATACGCAGTATTTT

V: TRBV4-2
J: TRBJ1-2
size: .
D: TRBD1
CDR3: CASSQSLQSGQGSRGYTF
DNA: TGTGCCAGCAGCCAATCTCTGCAATCGGGACAGGGTTCCAGGGGCTACACCTTC

V: TRBV5-1
J: TRBJ2-3
size: .
D: TRBD2
CDR3: CASSLGLAGGRGTDTQYF
DNA: TGCGCCAGCAGCTTGGGCCTAGCGGGGGGGCGAGGCACAGATACGCAGTATTTT

V: TRBV30
J: TRBJ1-4
size: .
D: TRBD1
CDR3: CAWRKTGAGEKLFF
DNA: TGTGCCTGGAGGAAGACAGGGGCTGGGGAAAAACTGTTTTTT

V: TRBV5-1
J: TRBJ2-7
size: .
D: .
CDR3: CASSLFDSYEQYF
DNA: TGCGCCAGCAGCTTATTTGACAGCTACGAGCAGTACTTC

V: TRBV4-1
J: TRBJ1-2
size: .
D: TRBD1
CDR3: CASSLDRDNYGYTF
DNA: TGCGCCAGCAGTCTAGACAGGGACAACTATGGCTACACCTTC

V: TRBV13
J: TRBJ2-7
size: .
D: .
CDR3: CASSSRGWEQYF
DNA: TGTGCCAGCAGCTCACGGGGGTGGGAGCAGTACTTC

V: TRBV9
J: TRBJ2-5
size: once
D: .
CDR3: CASSVGQGLGKGQTQYF
DNA: TGTGCCAGCAGCGTCGGTCAGGGACTTGGAAAAGGGCAGACCCAGTACTTC

V: TRBV11-2
J: TRBJ1-2
size: .
D: TRBD1
CDR3: CASSSISGTGAHGYTF
DNA: TGTGCCAGCAGTTCCATATCCGGGACAGGGGCGCATGGCTACACCTTC

V: TRBV7-3
J: TRBJ1-1
size: .
D: .
CDR3: CASSLGTRTEAFF
DNA: TGTGCCAGCAGCTTAGGTACCAGAACTGAAGCTTTCTTT

V: TRBV28
J: TRBJ2-3
size: .
D: TRBD2
CDR3: CASSLRRLAGSDTQYF
DNA: TGTGCCAGCAGTTTAAGAAGACTAGCGGGTTCAGATACGCAGTATTTT

V: TRBV18
J: TRBJ1-1
size: .
D: TRBD1
CDR3: CASSRRTGIGYTEAFF
DNA: TGTGCCAGCTCCCGACGGACAGGGATCGGGTACACTGAAGCTTTCTTT

V: TRBV30
J: TRBJ2-7
size: .
D: .
CDR3: CAWSDQGGEQYF
DNA: TGTGCCTGGAGTGATCAGGGAGGCGAGCAGTACTTC

V: TRBV6-5
J: TRBJ2-7
size: .
D: .
CDR3: CASTLQGQSYEQYF
DNA: TGTGCCAGCACCTTACAAGGACAGTCCTACGAGCAGTACTTC

V: TRBV6-6
J: TRBJ2-7
size: .
D: .
CDR3: CASSYEGSSYEQYF
DNA: TGTGCCAGCAGTTACGAGGGAAGCTCCTACGAGCAGTACTTC

V: TRBV28
J: TRBJ1-6
size: .
D: TRBD1
CDR3: CASSLITGVYNSPLHF
DNA: TGTGCCAGCAGTTTAATAACAGGGGTCTATAATTCACCCCTCCACTTT

V: TRBV6-1
J: TRBJ1-4
size: .
D: .
CDR3: CASSEGGFREKLFF
DNA: TGTGCCAGCAGTGAAGGAGGGTTTCGGGAAAAACTGTTTTTT

V: TRBV12-5
J: TRBJ1-1
size: .
D: .
CDR3: CASGLVVTAENTEAFF
DNA: TGTGCTAGTGGTTTGGTTGTTACGGCGGAGAACACTGAAGCTTTCTTT

V: TRBV11-2
J: TRBJ2-5
size: .
D: .
CDR3: CASTWRGKETQYF
DNA: TGTGCCAGTACGTGGCGGGGAAAAGAGACCCAGTACTTC

V: TRBV6-6
J: TRBJ2-5
size: few
D: TRBD2
CDR3: CASSPSWTSGGTKETQYF
DNA: TGTGCCAGCAGTCCCTCCTGGACTAGCGGGGGGACCAAAGAGACCCAGTACTTC

V: TRBV2
J: TRBJ1-4
size: few
D: .
CDR3: CASRQQPSNEKLFF
DNA: TGTGCCAGCAGGCAACAGCCTTCTAATGAAAAACTGTTTTTT

V: TRBV5-6
J: TRBJ1-5
size: .
D: TRBD1
CDR3: CASSFRTGTNQPQHF
DNA: TGTGCCAGCAGCTTCCGGACAGGGACCAATCAGCCCCAGCATTTT

V: TRBV7-9
J: TRBJ2-7
size: .
D: .
CDR3: CASSSASDEQYF
DNA: TGTGCCAGCAGCTCAGCCTCCGACGAGCAGTACTTC

V: TRBV7-6
J: TRBJ2-1
size: .
D: TRBD2
CDR3: CASSSLAGGLNNEQFF
DNA: TGTGCCAGCAGCTCACTAGCGGGGGGTCTAAACAATGAGCAGTTCTTC

V: TRBV6-1
J: TRBJ2-2
size: .
D: .
CDR3: CASSEFRNTGELFF
DNA: TGTGCCAGCAGTGAATTTAGAAACACCGGGGAGCTGTTTTTT

V: TRBV30
J: TRBJ1-6
size: .
D: TRBD1
CDR3: CAWDRVNSPLHF
DNA: TGTGCCTGGGACAGGGTGAATTCACCCCTCCACTTT

V: TRBV7-2
J: TRBJ1-2
size: .
D: .
CDR3: CASSLGGRNYGYTF
DNA: TGTGCCAGCAGCTTAGGTGGCAGAAACTATGGCTACACCTTC

V: TRBV27
J: TRBJ1-1
size: .
D: .
CDR3: CASSPYFQGTEAFF
DNA: TGTGCCAGCAGTCCCTACTTCCAGGGCACTGAAGCTTTCTTT

V: TRBV19
J: TRBJ2-7
size: .
D: TRBD1
CDR3: CASRKPGQGGYEQYF
DNA: TGTGCCAGTAGAAAACCGGGACAGGGCGGTTACGAGCAGTACTTC